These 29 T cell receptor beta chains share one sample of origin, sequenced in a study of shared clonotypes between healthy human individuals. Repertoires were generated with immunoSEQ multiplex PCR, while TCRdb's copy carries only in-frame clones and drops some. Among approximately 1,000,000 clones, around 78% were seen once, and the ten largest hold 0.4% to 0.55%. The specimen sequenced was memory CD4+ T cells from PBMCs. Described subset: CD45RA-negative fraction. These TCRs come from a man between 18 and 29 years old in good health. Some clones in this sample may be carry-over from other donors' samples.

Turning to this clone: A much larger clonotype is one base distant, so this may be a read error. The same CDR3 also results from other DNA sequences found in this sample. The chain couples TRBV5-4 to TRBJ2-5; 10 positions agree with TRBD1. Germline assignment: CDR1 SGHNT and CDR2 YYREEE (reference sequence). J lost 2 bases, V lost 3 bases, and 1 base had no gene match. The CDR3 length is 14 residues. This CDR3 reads CASSSGQGQETQYF. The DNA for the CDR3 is TGTGCCAGCAGCTCGGGACAGGGGCAAGAGACCCAGTACTTC.

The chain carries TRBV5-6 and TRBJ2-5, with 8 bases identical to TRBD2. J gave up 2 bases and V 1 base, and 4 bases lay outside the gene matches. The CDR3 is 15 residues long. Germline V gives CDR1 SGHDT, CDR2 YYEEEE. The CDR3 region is CASSLFSGKQETQYF. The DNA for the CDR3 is TGTGCCAGCAGCTTGTTTAGCGGGAAGCAAGAGACCCAGTACTTC.

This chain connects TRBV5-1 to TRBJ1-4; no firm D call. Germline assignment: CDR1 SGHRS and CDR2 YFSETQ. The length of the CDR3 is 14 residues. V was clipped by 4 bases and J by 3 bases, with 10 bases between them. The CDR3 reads CASSPRQANEKLFF. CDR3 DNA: TGCGCCAGCAGCCCGAGGCAGGCTAATGAAAAACTGTTTTTT.

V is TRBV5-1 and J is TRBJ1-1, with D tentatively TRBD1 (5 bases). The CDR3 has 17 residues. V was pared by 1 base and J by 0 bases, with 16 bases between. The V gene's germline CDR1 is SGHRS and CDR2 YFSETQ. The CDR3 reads CASSLRGDRRMNTEAFF. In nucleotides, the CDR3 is TGCGCCAGCAGCTTGCGGGGGGATCGAAGAATGAACACTGAAGCTTTCTTT.

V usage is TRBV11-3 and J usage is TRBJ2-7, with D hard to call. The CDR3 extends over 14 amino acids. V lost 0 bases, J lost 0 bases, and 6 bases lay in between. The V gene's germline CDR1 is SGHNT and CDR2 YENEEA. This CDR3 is CASSLEASSYEQYF. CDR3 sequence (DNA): TGTGCCAGCAGCTTAGAGGCGAGCTCCTACGAGCAGTACTTC.

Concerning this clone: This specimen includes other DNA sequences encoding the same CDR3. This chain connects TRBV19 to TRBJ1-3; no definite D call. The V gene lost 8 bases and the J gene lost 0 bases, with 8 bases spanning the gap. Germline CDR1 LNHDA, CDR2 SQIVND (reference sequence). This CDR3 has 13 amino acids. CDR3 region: CASSVNSGNTIYF. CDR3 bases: TGTGCCAGTTCGGTGAACTCTGGAAACACCATATATTTT. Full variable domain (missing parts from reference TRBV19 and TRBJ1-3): DGGITQSPKYLFRKEGQNVTLSCEQNLNHDAMYWYRQDPGQGLRLIYYSQIVNDFQKGDIAEGYSVSREKKESFPLTVTSAQKNPTAFYLCASSVNSGNTIYFGEGSWLTVV.

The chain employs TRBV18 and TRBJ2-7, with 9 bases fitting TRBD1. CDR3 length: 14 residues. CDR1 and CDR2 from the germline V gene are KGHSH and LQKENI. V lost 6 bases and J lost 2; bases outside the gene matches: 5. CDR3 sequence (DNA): TGTGCCAGCTCCTCTGGACAGGGGCCCTACGAGCAGTACTTC. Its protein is CASSSGQGPYEQYF.

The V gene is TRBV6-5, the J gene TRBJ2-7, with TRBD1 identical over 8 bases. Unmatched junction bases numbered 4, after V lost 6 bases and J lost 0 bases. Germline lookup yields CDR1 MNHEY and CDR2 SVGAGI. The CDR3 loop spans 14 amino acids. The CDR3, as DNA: TGTGCCAGCAGCCGGACAGGGCGCTCCTACGAGCAGTACTTC. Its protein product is CASSRTGRSYEQYF.

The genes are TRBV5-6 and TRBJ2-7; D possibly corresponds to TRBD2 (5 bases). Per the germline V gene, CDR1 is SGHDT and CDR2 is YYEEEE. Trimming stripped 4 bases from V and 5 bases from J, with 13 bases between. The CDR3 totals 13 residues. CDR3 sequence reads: CASSTGLMNEQYF. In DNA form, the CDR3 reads TGTGCCAGCAGCACGGGATTAATGAACGAGCAGTACTTC.

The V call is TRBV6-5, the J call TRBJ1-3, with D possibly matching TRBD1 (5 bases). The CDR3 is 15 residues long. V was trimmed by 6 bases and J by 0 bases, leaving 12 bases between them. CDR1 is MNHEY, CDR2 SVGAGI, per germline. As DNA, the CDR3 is TGTGCCAGCAGCCCCAGGGTACACTCTGGAAACACCATATATTTT. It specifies CASSPRVHSGNTIYF.

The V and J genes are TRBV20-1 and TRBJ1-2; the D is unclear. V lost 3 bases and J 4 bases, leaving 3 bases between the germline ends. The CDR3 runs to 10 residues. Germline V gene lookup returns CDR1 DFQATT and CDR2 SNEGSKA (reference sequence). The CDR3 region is CSASFYGYTF. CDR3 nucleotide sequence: TGCAGTGCTAGTTTCTATGGCTACACCTTC.

CDR3 in amino acids: CASRGLAGGPYNEQFF. DNA of the CDR3: TGCGCCAGCAGGGGACTAGCGGGAGGGCCCTACAATGAGCAGTTCTTC. V usage is TRBV10-2 and J usage is TRBJ2-1; 16 bases line up with TRBD2. V lost 6 bases, J lost 2 bases, and 1 base stayed unmatched. Germline V gene sequence: CDR1 WSHSY, CDR2 SAAADI. The CDR3 has 16 residues.

The CDR3 sequence is CASSDGQGAGQPQHF. The CDR3 DNA reads as TGTGCCAGCAGTGATGGACAGGGGGCGGGTCAGCCCCAGCATTTT. The rearrangement links TRBV6-6 to TRBJ1-5; 11 nucleotides align to TRBD1. After removal of 5 bases from V and 6 bases from J, the junction contained 6 bases not matched to a gene. The CDR3 extends over 15 amino acids. CDR1 and CDR2 (germline): MNHNY, SVGAGI (reference sequence).

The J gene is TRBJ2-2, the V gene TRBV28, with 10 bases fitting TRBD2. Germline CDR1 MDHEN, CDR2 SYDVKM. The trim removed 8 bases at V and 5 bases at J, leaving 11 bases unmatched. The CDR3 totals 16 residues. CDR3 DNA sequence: TGTGCCAGCCTCGAGACTAGCGGGCAACAAACCGGGGAGCTGTTTTTT. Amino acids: CASLETSGQQTGELFF.

The CDR3 coding sequence is TGTGCCAGCAGTTACTCGACACAGGGGAGTTACGAGCAGTACTTC. This codes for CASSYSTQGSYEQYF. The V gene is TRBV6-5, the J gene TRBJ2-7; 7 bases are a match to TRBD1. V trimming: 0 bases; J trimming: 4 bases; junction bases outside the gene matches: 6. CDR1 and CDR2 (germline): MNHEY, SVGAGI. This CDR3 contains 15 residues.

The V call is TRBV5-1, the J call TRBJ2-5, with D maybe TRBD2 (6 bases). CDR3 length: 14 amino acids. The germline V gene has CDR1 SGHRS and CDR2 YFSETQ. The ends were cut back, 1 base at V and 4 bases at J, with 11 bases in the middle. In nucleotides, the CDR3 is TGCGCCAGCAGCTTGCCCCAGGGAGGAGAGACCCAGTACTTC. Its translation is CASSLPQGGETQYF.

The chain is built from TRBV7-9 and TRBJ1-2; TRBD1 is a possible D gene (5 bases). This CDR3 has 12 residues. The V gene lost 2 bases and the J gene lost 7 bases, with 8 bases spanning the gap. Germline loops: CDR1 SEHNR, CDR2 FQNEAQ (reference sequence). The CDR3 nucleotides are TGTGCCAGCAGCTTACTGGGGGGTGGCTACACCTTC. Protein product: CASSLLGGGYTF.

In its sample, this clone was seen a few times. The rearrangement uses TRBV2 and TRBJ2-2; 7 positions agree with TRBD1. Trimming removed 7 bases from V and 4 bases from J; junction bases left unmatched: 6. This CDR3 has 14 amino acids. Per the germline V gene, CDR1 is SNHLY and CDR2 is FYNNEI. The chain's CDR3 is CASKGARSTGELFF. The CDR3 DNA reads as TGTGCCAGCAAGGGGGCTAGAAGCACCGGGGAGCTGTTTTTT.

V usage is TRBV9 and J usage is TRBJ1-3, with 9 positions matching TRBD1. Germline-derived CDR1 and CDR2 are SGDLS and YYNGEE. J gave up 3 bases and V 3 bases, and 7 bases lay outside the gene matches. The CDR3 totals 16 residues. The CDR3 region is CASSAGLGQGGNTIYF. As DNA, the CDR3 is TGTGCCAGCAGCGCAGGTTTGGGACAGGGTGGAAACACCATATATTTT.

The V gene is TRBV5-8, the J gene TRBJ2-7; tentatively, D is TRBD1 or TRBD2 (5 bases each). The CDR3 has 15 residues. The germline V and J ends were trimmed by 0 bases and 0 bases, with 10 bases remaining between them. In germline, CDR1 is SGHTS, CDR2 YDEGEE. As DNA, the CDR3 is TGTGCCAGCAGCTTGGTGGGACCCCCCTCCTACGAGCAGTACTTC. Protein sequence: CASSLVGPPSYEQYF. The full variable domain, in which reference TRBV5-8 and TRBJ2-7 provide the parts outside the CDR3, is EAGVTQSPTHLIKTRGQQATLRCSPISGHTSVYWYQQALGLGLQFLLWYDEGEERNRGNFPPRFSGRQFPNYSSELNVNALELEDSALYLCASSLVGPPSYEQYFGPGTRLTVT.

The CDR3 loop is CASSPGTANTGELFF. CDR3 DNA: TGTGCCAGCAGCCCCGGGACAGCGAACACCGGGGAGCTGTTTTTT. This rearrangement joins TRBV5-4 to TRBJ2-2; 7 bases are a match to TRBD1. The V gene end was trimmed by 4 bases and the J gene end by 0 bases; junction bases not matched to a gene: 3. Germline CDR1 SGHNT, CDR2 YYREEE (reference sequence). CDR3 size: 15 residues. Drawing the rest from reference TRBV5-4 and TRBJ2-2, the complete variable domain is ETGVTQSPTHLIKTRGQQVTLRCSSQSGHNTVSWYQQALGQGPQFIFQYYREEENGRGNFPPRFSGLQFPNYSSELNVNALELDDSALYLCASSPGTANTGELFFGEGSRLTVL.

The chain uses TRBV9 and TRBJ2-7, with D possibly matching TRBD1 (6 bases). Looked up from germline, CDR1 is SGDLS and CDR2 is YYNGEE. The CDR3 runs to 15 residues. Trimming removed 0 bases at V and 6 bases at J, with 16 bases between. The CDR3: CASSVEDRWLGEQYF. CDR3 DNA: TGTGCCAGCAGCGTAGAAGACAGGTGGCTGGGCGAGCAGTACTTC.

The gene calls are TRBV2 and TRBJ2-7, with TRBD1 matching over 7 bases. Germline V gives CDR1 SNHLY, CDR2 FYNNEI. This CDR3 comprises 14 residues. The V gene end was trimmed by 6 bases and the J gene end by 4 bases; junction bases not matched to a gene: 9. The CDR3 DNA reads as TGTGCCAGCAGGGCAGACAGGGTCGGGTACGAGCAGTACTTC. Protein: CASRADRVGYEQYF.

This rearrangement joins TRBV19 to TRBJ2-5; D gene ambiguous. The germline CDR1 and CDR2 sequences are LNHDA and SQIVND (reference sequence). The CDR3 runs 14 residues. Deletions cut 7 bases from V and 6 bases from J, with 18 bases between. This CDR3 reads CASTAGPGLKTQYF. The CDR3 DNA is TGTGCCAGTACCGCCGGGCCAGGTTTGAAGACCCAGTACTTC.

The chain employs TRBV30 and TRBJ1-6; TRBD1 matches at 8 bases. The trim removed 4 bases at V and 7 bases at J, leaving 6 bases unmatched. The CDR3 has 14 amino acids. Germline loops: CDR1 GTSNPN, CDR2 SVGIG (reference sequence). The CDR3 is CAWNSGGRNSPLHF. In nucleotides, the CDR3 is TGTGCCTGGAATTCAGGGGGCCGGAATTCACCCCTCCACTTT. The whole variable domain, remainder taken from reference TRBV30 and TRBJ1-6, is SQTIHQWPATLVQPVGSPLSLECTVEGTSNPNLYWYRQAAGRGLQLLFYSVGIGQISSEVPQNLSASRPQDRQFILSSKKLLLSDSGFYLCAWNSGGRNSPLHFGNGTRLTVT.

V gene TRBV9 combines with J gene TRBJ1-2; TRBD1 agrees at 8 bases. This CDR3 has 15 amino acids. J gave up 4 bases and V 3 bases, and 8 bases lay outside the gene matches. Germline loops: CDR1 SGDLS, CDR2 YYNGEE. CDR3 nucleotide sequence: TGTGCCAGCAGCGAGTCGACAGGGGTTACCTATGGCTACACCTTC. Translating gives CASSESTGVTYGYTF.

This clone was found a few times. The CDR3 sequence is CASSEGTSLWKEQFF. CDR3 nucleotide sequence: TGTGCCAGCAGTGAAGGGACTAGTTTGTGGAAGGAGCAGTTCTTC. The chain recombines TRBV6-1 with TRBJ2-1; the match to TRBD2 covers 7 bases. CDR1 MNHNS and CDR2 SASEGT come from the germline V gene. V was clipped by 1 base and J by 10 bases; unmatched bases: 10. The CDR3 sequence is 15 residues long.

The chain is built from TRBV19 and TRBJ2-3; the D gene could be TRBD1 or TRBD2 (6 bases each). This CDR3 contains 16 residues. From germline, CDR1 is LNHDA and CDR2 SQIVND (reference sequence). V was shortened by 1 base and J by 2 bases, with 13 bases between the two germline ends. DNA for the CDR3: TGTGCCAGTAGTATAGCGAGAGGGGGGACCACAGATACGCAGTATTTT. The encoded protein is CASSIARGGTTDTQYF.

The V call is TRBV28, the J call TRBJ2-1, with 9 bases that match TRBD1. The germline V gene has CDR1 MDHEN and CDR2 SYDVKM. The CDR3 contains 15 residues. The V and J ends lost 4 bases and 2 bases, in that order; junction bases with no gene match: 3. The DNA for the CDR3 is TGTGCCAGCAGTTCCAGGACAGGGGCCTACAATGAGCAGTTCTTC. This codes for CASSSRTGAYNEQFF.